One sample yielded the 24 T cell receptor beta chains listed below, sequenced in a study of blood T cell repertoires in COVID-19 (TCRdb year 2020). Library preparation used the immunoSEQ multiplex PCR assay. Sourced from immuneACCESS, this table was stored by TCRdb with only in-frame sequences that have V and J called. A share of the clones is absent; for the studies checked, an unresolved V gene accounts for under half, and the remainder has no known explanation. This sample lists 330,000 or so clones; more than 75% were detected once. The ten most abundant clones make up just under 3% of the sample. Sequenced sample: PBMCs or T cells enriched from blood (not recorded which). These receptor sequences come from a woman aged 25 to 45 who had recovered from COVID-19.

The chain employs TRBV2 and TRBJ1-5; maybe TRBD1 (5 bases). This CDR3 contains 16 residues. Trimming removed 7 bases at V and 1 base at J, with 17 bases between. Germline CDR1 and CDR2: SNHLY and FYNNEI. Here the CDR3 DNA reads TGTGCCAGCACTGGGGACGGGGGGGGAAGCAATCAGCCCCAGCATTTT. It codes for CASTGDGGGSNQPQHF.

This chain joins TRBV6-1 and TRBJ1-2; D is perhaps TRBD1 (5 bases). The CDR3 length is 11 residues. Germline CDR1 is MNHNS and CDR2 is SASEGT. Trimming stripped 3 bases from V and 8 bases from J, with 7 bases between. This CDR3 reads CASSDRVGYTF. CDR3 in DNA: TGTGCCAGCAGTGACAGGGTGGGCTACACCTTC.

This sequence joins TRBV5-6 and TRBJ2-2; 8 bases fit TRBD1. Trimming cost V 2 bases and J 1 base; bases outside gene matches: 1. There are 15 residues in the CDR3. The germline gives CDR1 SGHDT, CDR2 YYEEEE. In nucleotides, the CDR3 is TGTGCCAGCAGCTTCGGGACAGGGAACACCGGGGAGCTGTTTTTT. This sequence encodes CASSFGTGNTGELFF. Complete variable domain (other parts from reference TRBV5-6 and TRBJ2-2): DAGVTQSPTHLIKTRGQQVTLRCSPKSGHDTVSWYQQALGQGPQFIFQYYEEEERQRGNFPDRFSGHQFPNYSSELNVNALLLGDSALYLCASSFGTGNTGELFFGEGSRLTVL.

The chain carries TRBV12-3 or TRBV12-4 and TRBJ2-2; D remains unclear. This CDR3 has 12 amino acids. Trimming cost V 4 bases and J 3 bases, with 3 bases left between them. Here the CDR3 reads CASSSDTGELFF. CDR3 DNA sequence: TGTGCCAGCAGTTCCGACACCGGGGAGCTGTTTTTT.

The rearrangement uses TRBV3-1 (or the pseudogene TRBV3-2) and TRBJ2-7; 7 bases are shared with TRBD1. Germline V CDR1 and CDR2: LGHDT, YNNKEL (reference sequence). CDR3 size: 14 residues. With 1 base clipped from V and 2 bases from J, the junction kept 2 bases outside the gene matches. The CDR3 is CASSQVQGAYEQYF. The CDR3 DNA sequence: TGTGCCAGCAGCCAAGTTCAGGGGGCCTACGAGCAGTACTTC.

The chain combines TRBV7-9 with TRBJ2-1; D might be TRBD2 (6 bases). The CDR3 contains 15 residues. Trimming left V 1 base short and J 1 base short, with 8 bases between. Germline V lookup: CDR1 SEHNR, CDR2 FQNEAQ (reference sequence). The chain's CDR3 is CASSLGLGSYNEQFF. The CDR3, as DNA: TGTGCCAGCAGCTTAGGACTAGGGTCCTACAATGAGCAGTTCTTC.

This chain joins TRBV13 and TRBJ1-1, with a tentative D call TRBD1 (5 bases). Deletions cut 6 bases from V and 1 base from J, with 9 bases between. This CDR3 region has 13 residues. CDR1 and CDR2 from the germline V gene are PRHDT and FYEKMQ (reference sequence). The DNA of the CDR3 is TGTGCCAGCAGACCACAGGCGAACACTGAAGCTTTCTTT. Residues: CASRPQANTEAFF.

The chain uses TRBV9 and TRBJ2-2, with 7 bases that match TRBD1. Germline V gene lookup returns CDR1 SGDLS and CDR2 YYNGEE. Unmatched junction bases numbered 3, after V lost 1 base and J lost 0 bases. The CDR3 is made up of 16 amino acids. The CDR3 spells CASSVSGTANTGELFF. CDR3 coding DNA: TGTGCCAGCAGCGTATCGGGGACAGCGAACACCGGGGAGCTGTTTTTT.

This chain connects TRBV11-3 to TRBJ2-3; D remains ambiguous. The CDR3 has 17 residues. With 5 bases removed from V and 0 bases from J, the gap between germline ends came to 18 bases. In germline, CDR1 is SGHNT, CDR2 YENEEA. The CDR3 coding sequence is TGTGCCAGCAGCCTAGTAAAGGCCGAGAGGAGCACAGATACGCAGTATTTT. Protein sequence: CASSLVKAERSTDTQYF. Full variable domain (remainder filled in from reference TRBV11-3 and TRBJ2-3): EAGVVQSPRYKIIEKKQPVAFWCNPISGHNTLYWYLQNLGQGPELLIRYENEEAVDDSQLPKDRFSAERLKGVDSTLKIQPAELGDSAVYLCASSLVKAERSTDTQYFGPGTRLTVL.

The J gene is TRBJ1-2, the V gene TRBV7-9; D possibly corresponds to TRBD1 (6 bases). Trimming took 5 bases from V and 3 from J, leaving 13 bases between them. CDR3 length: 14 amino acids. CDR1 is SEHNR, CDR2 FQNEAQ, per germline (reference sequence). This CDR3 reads CASSHRDRDYGYTF. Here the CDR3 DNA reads TGTGCCAGCAGCCACAGGGATAGGGACTATGGCTACACCTTC.

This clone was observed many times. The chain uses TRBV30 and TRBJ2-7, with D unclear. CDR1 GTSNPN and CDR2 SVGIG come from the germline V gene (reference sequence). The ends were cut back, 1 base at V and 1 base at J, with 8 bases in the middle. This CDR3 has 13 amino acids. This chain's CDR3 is CAWSDGASYEQYF. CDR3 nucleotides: TGTGCCTGGAGTGACGGTGCATCCTACGAGCAGTACTTC.

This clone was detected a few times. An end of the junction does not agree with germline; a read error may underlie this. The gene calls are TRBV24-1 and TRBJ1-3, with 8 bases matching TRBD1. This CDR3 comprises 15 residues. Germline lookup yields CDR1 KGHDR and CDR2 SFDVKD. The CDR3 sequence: CATSDLQDRDQHHIF. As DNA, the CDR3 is TGTGCCACCAGTGATTTGCAGGACAGGGACCAACACCATATATTT.

CDR3 loop: CASSRTTVNTEAFF. The CDR3 coding sequence is TGTGCCAGCAGCCGAACGACAGTTAACACTGAAGCTTTCTTT. The chain recombines TRBV11-2 with TRBJ1-1, with TRBD1 as a possible D gene (5 bases). Germline lookup yields CDR1 SGHAT and CDR2 FQNNGV. This CDR3 contains 14 residues. The V end was cut by 5 bases, the J end by 2 bases, with 12 bases between.

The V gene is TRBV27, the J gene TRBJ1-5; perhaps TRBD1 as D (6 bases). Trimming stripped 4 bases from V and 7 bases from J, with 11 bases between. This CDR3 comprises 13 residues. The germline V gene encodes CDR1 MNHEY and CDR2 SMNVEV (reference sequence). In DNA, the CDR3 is TGTGCCAGCAGTTCGTACCAGGGGCAGCCCCAGCATTTT. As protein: CASSSYQGQPQHF.

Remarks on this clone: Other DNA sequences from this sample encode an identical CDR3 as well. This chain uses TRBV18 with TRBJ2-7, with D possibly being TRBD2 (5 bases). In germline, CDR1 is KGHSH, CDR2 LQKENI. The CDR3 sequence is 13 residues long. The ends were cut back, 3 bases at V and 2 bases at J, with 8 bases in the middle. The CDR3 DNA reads TGTGCCAGCTCACCTCCGGGAACCTACGAGCAGTACTTC. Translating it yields CASSPPGTYEQYF.

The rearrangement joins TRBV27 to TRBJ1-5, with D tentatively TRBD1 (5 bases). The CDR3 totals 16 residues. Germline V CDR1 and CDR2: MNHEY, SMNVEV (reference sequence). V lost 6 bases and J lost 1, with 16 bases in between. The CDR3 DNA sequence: TGTGCCAGCAGGATATCAGGAGGGGAAAGCAATCAGCCCCAGCATTTT. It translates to CASRISGGESNQPQHF.

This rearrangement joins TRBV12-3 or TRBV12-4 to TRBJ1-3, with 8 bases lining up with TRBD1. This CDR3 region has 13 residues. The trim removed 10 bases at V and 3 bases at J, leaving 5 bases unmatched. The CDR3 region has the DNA TGTGCCACCCAGGGGGCAAATGGAAACACCATATATTTT. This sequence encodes CATQGANGNTIYF.

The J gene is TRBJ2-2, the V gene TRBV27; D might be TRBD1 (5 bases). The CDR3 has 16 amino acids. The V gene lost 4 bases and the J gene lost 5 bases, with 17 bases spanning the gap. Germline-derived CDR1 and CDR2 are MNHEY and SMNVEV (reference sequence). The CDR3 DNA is TGTGCCAGCAGTTCCGAGACAGCTTCTGGGACCGGGGAGCTGTTTTTT. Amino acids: CASSSETASGTGELFF.

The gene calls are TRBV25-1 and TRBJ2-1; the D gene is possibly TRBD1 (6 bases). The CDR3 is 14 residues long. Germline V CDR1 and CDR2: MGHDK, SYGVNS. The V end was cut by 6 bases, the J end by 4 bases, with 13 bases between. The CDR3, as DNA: TGTGCCAGCAGCCCCGGACAGATTTACAATGAGCAGTTCTTC. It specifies CASSPGQIYNEQFF.

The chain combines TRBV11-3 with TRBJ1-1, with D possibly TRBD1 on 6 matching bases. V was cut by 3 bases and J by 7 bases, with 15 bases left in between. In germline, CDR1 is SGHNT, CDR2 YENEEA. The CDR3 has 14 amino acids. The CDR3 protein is CASSFVQGPCEAFF. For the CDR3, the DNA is TGTGCCAGCAGCTTCGTACAGGGACCCTGTGAAGCTTTCTTT.

CDR3 sequence (DNA): TGCGCCAGCAGCCTAGGAAATAGGGAGACCCAGTACTTC. It yields the protein CASSLGNRETQYF. The J gene is TRBJ2-5, the V gene TRBV5-1; D is ambiguous. With 4 bases removed from V and 5 bases from J, the gap between germline ends came to 12 bases. Germline V CDR1 and CDR2: SGHRS, YFSETQ. This CDR3 is 13 amino acids long.

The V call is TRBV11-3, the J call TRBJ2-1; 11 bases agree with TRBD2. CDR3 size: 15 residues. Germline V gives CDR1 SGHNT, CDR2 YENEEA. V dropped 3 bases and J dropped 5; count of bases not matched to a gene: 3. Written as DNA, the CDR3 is TGTGCCAGCAGCTTGTCGGGACTAGCGGACAATGAGCAGTTCTTC. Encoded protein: CASSLSGLADNEQFF.

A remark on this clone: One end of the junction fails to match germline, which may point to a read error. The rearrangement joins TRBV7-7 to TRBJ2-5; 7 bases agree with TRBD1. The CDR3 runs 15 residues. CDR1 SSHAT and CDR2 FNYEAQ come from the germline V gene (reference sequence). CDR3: CASSRRRDSQETQYF. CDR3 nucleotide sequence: TGTGCTAGCAGCCGTCGCCGGGACAGCCAAGAGACCCAGTACTTC.

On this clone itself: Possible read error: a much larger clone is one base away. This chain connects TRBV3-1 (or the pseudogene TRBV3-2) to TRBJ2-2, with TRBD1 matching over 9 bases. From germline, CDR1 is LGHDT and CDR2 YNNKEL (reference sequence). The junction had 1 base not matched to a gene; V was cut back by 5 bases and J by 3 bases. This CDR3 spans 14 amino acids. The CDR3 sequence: CASSWTGDTGELFF. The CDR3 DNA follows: TGTGCCAGCAGCTGGACAGGGGACACCGGGGAGCTGTTTTTT.